Listed below are T cell receptor beta chains from one sample, sequenced in a study of human versus mouse CDR3 diversity and MHC coevolution. The assay was immunoSEQ multiplex PCR, and TCRdb's table has in-frame clones only and misses some. In the table there are 80,000 or so clones, about 93% of which are singletons. Material for sequencing was naive CD4+ T cells from blood. These receptors were obtained from a person aged 30 to 70 in good health. Each CDR3 is given with its conserved first and last residue. D genes are given only for firm matches. Not every row has a clone size; where given, it reads once, few, many or a size class.

CDR3 DNA: TGTGCCAGCCTCTCAGGAGCGGGGACCTACAATGAGCAGTTCTTC; CDR3 protein: CASLSGAGTYNEQFF; D gene: TRBD2; V gene: TRBV5-6; clone size: .; J gene: TRBJ2-1
CDR3 DNA: TGTGCCAGCAGCTTAAAATCCGGGCCAGGGATAAATGAGCAGTTCTTC; CDR3 protein: CASSLKSGPGINEQFF; D gene: .; V gene: TRBV7-6; clone size: .; J gene: TRBJ2-1
CDR3 DNA: TGTGCCAGCAGTTGGACAGGGGACACTGAAGCTTTCTTT; CDR3 protein: CASSWTGDTEAFF; D gene: TRBD1; V gene: TRBV28; clone size: .; J gene: TRBJ1-1
CDR3 DNA: TGTGCCAGCAGCCCACCCAGGACAGGGCGTTACGAGCAGTACTTC; CDR3 protein: CASSPPRTGRYEQYF; D gene: TRBD1; V gene: TRBV5-5; clone size: .; J gene: TRBJ2-7
CDR3 DNA: TGTGCCAGCACCACAGGGTCTGGGGAAAAACTGTTTTTT; CDR3 protein: CASTTGSGEKLFF; D gene: .; V gene: TRBV14; clone size: few; J gene: TRBJ1-4
CDR3 DNA: TGCGCCAGCAGAGGGCCCCTTCCCGGGGAGGGACCTTACACCGGGGAGCTGTTTTTT; CDR3 protein: CASRGPLPGEGPYTGELFF; D gene: TRBD2; V gene: TRBV10-2; clone size: .; J gene: TRBJ2-2
CDR3 DNA: TGTGCCAGCGGCCGTGAGGACTCTGGAAACACCATATATTTT; CDR3 protein: CASGREDSGNTIYF; D gene: .; V gene: TRBV6-1; clone size: .; J gene: TRBJ1-3
CDR3 DNA: TGTGCCAGTAGTATACCTAGGAGGGGCGGAAATGAAAAACTGTTTTTT; CDR3 protein: CASSIPRRGGNEKLFF; D gene: .; V gene: TRBV19; clone size: .; J gene: TRBJ1-4
CDR3 DNA: TGCGCCAGCAGCCGTCTCGGACAGTTGAACACTGAAGCTTTCTTT; CDR3 protein: CASSRLGQLNTEAFF; D gene: .; V gene: TRBV5-1; clone size: once; J gene: TRBJ1-1
CDR3 DNA: TGTGCCAGCAGCGTCAGCGGGACCTACGAGCAGTACTTC; CDR3 protein: CASSVSGTYEQYF; D gene: TRBD2; V gene: TRBV9; clone size: .; J gene: TRBJ2-7
CDR3 DNA: TGTGCCAGCAGCTTGGCGGGCAGTTCGAACACTGAAGCTTTCTTT; CDR3 protein: CASSLAGSSNTEAFF; D gene: .; V gene: TRBV7-2; clone size: .; J gene: TRBJ1-1
CDR3 DNA: TGTGCCAGCAGTTACTCGAGGCTCCGCACAGATACGCAGTATTTT; CDR3 protein: CASSYSRLRTDTQYF; D gene: .; V gene: TRBV6-5; clone size: .; J gene: TRBJ2-3
CDR3 DNA: TGCGCCAGCAGTGGGACAGGGGGCGCATACGAGCAGTACTTC; CDR3 protein: CASSGTGGAYEQYF; D gene: TRBD1; V gene: TRBV6-5; clone size: .; J gene: TRBJ2-7
CDR3 DNA: TGTGCCAGCACTACGGGGGGGGGTCGGGGAAACATTCAGTACTTC; CDR3 protein: CASTTGGGRGNIQYF; D gene: TRBD2; V gene: TRBV5-4; clone size: .; J gene: TRBJ2-4
CDR3 DNA: TGTGCCAGCAGACTAGCCTCAGATACGCAGTATTTT; CDR3 protein: CASRLASDTQYF; D gene: .; V gene: TRBV11-2; clone size: once; J gene: TRBJ2-3
CDR3 DNA: TGTGCCAGCAGCCGACAGAGATTCTCCTACGAGCAGTACTTC; CDR3 protein: CASSRQRFSYEQYF; D gene: .; V gene: TRBV5-4; clone size: .; J gene: TRBJ2-7
CDR3 DNA: TGCGCCAGCAGCCTAAGCAGGGGTGATAACTATGGCTACACCTTC; CDR3 protein: CASSLSRGDNYGYTF; D gene: .; V gene: TRBV4-1; clone size: .; J gene: TRBJ1-2
CDR3 DNA: TGTGCCGTGCGGGACAGGGCCACAGATACGCAGTATTTT; CDR3 protein: CAVRDRATDTQYF; D gene: TRBD1; V gene: TRBV19; clone size: .; J gene: TRBJ2-3
CDR3 DNA: TGTGCCAGCAGCTTAGGTGGGCAGGGGACAGATACGCAGTATTTT; CDR3 protein: CASSLGGQGTDTQYF; D gene: .; V gene: TRBV7-6; clone size: .; J gene: TRBJ2-3
CDR3 DNA: TGCAGCGTTCAAGGACAGGGAAAACTCTGGGGACAGTTCTTC; CDR3 protein: CSVQGQGKLWGQFF; D gene: TRBD1; V gene: TRBV29-1; clone size: .; J gene: TRBJ2-1
CDR3 DNA: TGTGCCAGCAGGGAGGGACGGGAAAACACCGGGGAGCTGTTTTTT; CDR3 protein: CASREGRENTGELFF; D gene: .; V gene: TRBV2; clone size: .; J gene: TRBJ2-2
CDR3 DNA: TGCGCCAGCAGCCCCTCACTAATAGCGGGAGGAGGGGAGACCCAGTACTTC; CDR3 protein: CASSPSLIAGGGETQYF; D gene: TRBD2; V gene: TRBV5-1; clone size: .; J gene: TRBJ2-5
CDR3 DNA: TGTGCCAGCAGCTTAGGCAGGGACAGGGAGCAGTTCTTC; CDR3 protein: CASSLGRDREQFF; D gene: TRBD1; V gene: TRBV7-2; clone size: .; J gene: TRBJ2-1
CDR3 DNA: TGCGCCAGCAGCCGGAGCGTATCACACTACAATGAGCAGTTCTTC; CDR3 protein: CASSRSVSHYNEQFF; D gene: .; V gene: TRBV5-1; clone size: .; J gene: TRBJ2-1
CDR3 DNA: TGTGCTAGTGGTATGGGACAGGGCCTAAGCTCCTACGAGCAGTACTTC; CDR3 protein: CASGMGQGLSSYEQYF; D gene: TRBD1; V gene: TRBV12-5; clone size: .; J gene: TRBJ2-7
CDR3 DNA: TGTGCCACCAGCACAGGGGTAAGAACTGAAGCTTTCTTT; CDR3 protein: CATSTGVRTEAFF; D gene: .; V gene: TRBV15; clone size: .; J gene: TRBJ1-1
CDR3 DNA: TGCAGCGCTAAAATCAATAGCGATGAGCAGTTCTTC; CDR3 protein: CSAKINSDEQFF; D gene: .; V gene: TRBV29-1; clone size: .; J gene: TRBJ2-1
CDR3 DNA: TGTGCCAGCAGAGGGACAGGGGCCCACGAGCAGTACTTC; CDR3 protein: CASRGTGAHEQYF; D gene: TRBD1; V gene: TRBV2; clone size: .; J gene: TRBJ2-7
CDR3 DNA: TGTGCCAGCAGACCACTCGCCAGGGTGAGCACAGATACGCAGTATTTT; CDR3 protein: CASRPLARVSTDTQYF; D gene: .; V gene: TRBV13; clone size: .; J gene: TRBJ2-3
CDR3 DNA: TGTGCCAGCTCCGACAGTGGAGAAGGGCCCCAGCATTTT; CDR3 protein: CASSDSGEGPQHF; D gene: .; V gene: TRBV6-1; clone size: .; J gene: TRBJ1-5
CDR3 DNA: TGTGCCAGCAGCCCAGGGACTAGCGGAGCCTCCTTCTACGAGCAGTACTTC; CDR3 protein: CASSPGTSGASFYEQYF; D gene: TRBD2; V gene: TRBV5-4; clone size: .; J gene: TRBJ2-7
CDR3 DNA: TGTGCCGGTTGGGACAGGGTTACAGATACGCAGTATTTT; CDR3 protein: CAGWDRVTDTQYF; D gene: TRBD1; V gene: TRBV27; clone size: .; J gene: TRBJ2-3
CDR3 DNA: TGTGCCAGCAGCCCGGGACTTAACATAGCCAAAAACATTCAGTACTTC; CDR3 protein: CASSPGLNIAKNIQYF; D gene: .; V gene: TRBV7-2; clone size: .; J gene: TRBJ2-4
CDR3 DNA: TGTGCCAGCAGTTACTCGTCCCAAACCTACGAGCAGTACTTC; CDR3 protein: CASSYSSQTYEQYF; D gene: .; V gene: TRBV6-5; clone size: .; J gene: TRBJ2-7
CDR3 DNA: TGTGCCAGCAGTCGCACCGGGACAGGGCACTATGGCTACACCTTC; CDR3 protein: CASSRTGTGHYGYTF; D gene: TRBD1; V gene: TRBV27; clone size: .; J gene: TRBJ1-2
CDR3 DNA: TGTGCCAGCAGCGGCTACGGAGGGACGGGCGGAGAGACCCAGTACTTC; CDR3 protein: CASSGYGGTGGETQYF; D gene: .; V gene: TRBV5-6; clone size: .; J gene: TRBJ2-5
CDR3 DNA: TGTGCCAGCAGCTTACTGAGGGGACAAGACACTGAAGCTTTCTTT; CDR3 protein: CASSLLRGQDTEAFF; D gene: .; V gene: TRBV7-9; clone size: .; J gene: TRBJ1-1
CDR3 DNA: TGTGCCAGCAGCTTAATAGGACAGGTTTACGAGCAGTACTTC; CDR3 protein: CASSLIGQVYEQYF; D gene: TRBD1; V gene: TRBV7-2; clone size: .; J gene: TRBJ2-7
CDR3 DNA: TGTGCCAGCAGCGAGCGACAGGGGGCGAGGGGCAATCAGCCCCAGCATTTT; CDR3 protein: CASSERQGARGNQPQHF; D gene: TRBD1; V gene: TRBV7-6; clone size: once; J gene: TRBJ1-5
CDR3 DNA: TGTGCCTGGAGATCCGAACAGGTGAACTCCTACGAGCAGTACTTC; CDR3 protein: CAWRSEQVNSYEQYF; D gene: .; V gene: TRBV30; clone size: .; J gene: TRBJ2-7
CDR3 DNA: TGTGCCTGGAAGGAATGGACAGGGTACGAAGCTTTCTTT; CDR3 protein: CAWKEWTGYEAFF; D gene: TRBD1; V gene: TRBV30; clone size: .; J gene: TRBJ1-1
CDR3 DNA: TGTGCCAGCAGCTTAGATCAGGGCGGGAGCTACGAGCAGTACTTC; CDR3 protein: CASSLDQGGSYEQYF; D gene: TRBD2; V gene: TRBV7-2; clone size: .; J gene: TRBJ2-7
CDR3 DNA: TGTGCCAGCAGTTTAGATCGACTCTCAATCTACGAGCAGTACTTC; CDR3 protein: CASSLDRLSIYEQYF; D gene: .; V gene: TRBV28; clone size: .; J gene: TRBJ2-7
CDR3 DNA: TGCGCCAGCAGCTCCGGGACTAGCAGCTCTGGGGCCAACGTCCTGACTTTC; CDR3 protein: CASSSGTSSSGANVLTF; D gene: TRBD2; V gene: TRBV5-1; clone size: .; J gene: TRBJ2-6
CDR3 DNA: TGTGCCAGTACTTCACAGGGGGGGCCCGGGGGTGGCTACACCTTC; CDR3 protein: CASTSQGGPGGGYTF; D gene: TRBD1; V gene: TRBV19; clone size: .; J gene: TRBJ1-2
CDR3 DNA: TGTGCCAGCAGTTCCCCAGGGGGCGGGACAGGCTACACCTTC; CDR3 protein: CASSSPGGGTGYTF; D gene: TRBD1; V gene: TRBV28; clone size: .; J gene: TRBJ1-2
CDR3 DNA: TGTGCCAGCAGTGAAGTTGCCGGGTTCTACGAGCAGTACTTC; CDR3 protein: CASSEVAGFYEQYF; D gene: .; V gene: TRBV2; clone size: .; J gene: TRBJ2-7
CDR3 DNA: TGCGCCAGCAGCCAAGATCGGAGCGGGGGGTCCTCTAGCACAGATACGCAGTATTTT; CDR3 protein: CASSQDRSGGSSSTDTQYF; D gene: TRBD2; V gene: TRBV4-3; clone size: .; J gene: TRBJ2-3
CDR3 DNA: TGTGCCAGCAGTCCCCAGACGGGGGGGGTGAGCGAGCAGTACTTC; CDR3 protein: CASSPQTGGVSEQYF; D gene: TRBD2; V gene: TRBV6-6; clone size: .; J gene: TRBJ2-7
CDR3 DNA: TGCGCCAGCAGCTCGACAGGAGCTGGCGGTCAGCCCCAGCATTTT; CDR3 protein: CASSSTGAGGQPQHF; D gene: .; V gene: TRBV5-1; clone size: .; J gene: TRBJ1-5
CDR3 DNA: TGTGCCAGCAGGTTAGACAGGGGAGGTGACAATCAGCCCCAGCATTTT; CDR3 protein: CASRLDRGGDNQPQHF; D gene: TRBD1; V gene: TRBV5-6; clone size: .; J gene: TRBJ1-5
CDR3 DNA: TGTGCCAGCAGCTTAAGACAGCGGGGGACCCAGTACTTC; CDR3 protein: CASSLRQRGTQYF; D gene: TRBD2; V gene: TRBV11-2; clone size: .; J gene: TRBJ2-5
CDR3 DNA: TGTGCCAGCAGCTCCCGAGGTGGCACCGGGGAGCTGTTTTTT; CDR3 protein: CASSSRGGTGELFF; D gene: .; V gene: TRBV7-2; clone size: .; J gene: TRBJ2-2